A single sample gave rise to the 11 T cell receptor beta chains below, sequenced in a study of CD8 T cells in Susac syndrome. The RNA input was roughly 0.45 to 1 ug, and it was reverse transcribed with random hexamers. TCRdb re-called the immunoSEQ multiplex PCR reads through MiXCR, storing one row per CDR3 protein. Here the sample spans around 140,000 distinct CDR3 sequences, over 75% being singletons. The specimen was CD8+ T cells from PBMCs. The receptors shown here come from a human donor with multiple sclerosis.

The CDR3 region is CASSLSDPGNQPQHF. CDR3 DNA: TGTGCCAGCAGCTTATCCGATCCAGGCAATCAGCCCCAGCATTTT. V and J are TRBV7-2 and TRBJ1-5, with D hard to call. Germline values: CDR1 SGHTA, CDR2 FQGNSA. The V end lost 2 bases, the J end lost 2 bases, and 10 bases lay between the germline ends. The CDR3 is 15 amino acids.

The chain couples TRBV11-2 to TRBJ2-7; D not resolved. The V end was cut by 5 bases, the J end by 4 bases, with 12 bases between. The CDR3 has 13 amino acids. Germline V gives CDR1 SGHAT, CDR2 FQNNGV. This CDR3 reads CASSPNPRYEQYF. The CDR3 DNA reads as TGTGCCAGCAGCCCCAACCCCAGGTACGAGCAGTACTTC. The variable domain in full, with the rest retrieved from reference TRBV11-2 and TRBJ2-7, is EAGVAQSPRYKIIEKRQSVAFWCNPISGHATLYWYQQILGQGPKLLIQFQNNGVVDDSQLPKDRFSAERLKGVDSTLKIQPAKLEDSAVYLCASSPNPRYEQYFGPGTRLTVT.

The sample holds a few counts of this clonotype. J is TRBJ1-2 and V is TRBV7-9, with D tentatively TRBD1 (6 bases). The CDR3 totals 17 residues. The germline V gene has CDR1 SEHNR and CDR2 FQNEAQ (reference sequence). With 1 base removed from V and 5 bases from J, the gap between germline ends came to 20 bases. As DNA, the CDR3 is TGTGCCAGCAGCTTAGGATTAGGCGGTGGAGGGGGTTATGGCTACACCTTC. This gives the protein CASSLGLGGGGGYGYTF. Looking up the rest from reference TRBV7-9 and TRBJ1-2 gives the full variable domain: DTGVSQNPRHKITKRGQNVTFRCDPISEHNRLYWYRQTLGQGPEFLTYFQNEAQLEKSRLLSDRFSAERPKGSFSTLEIQRTEQGDSAMYLCASSLGLGGGGGYGYTFGSGTRLTVV.

The rearrangement joins TRBV24-1 to TRBJ2-6, with a tentative D call TRBD1 (6 bases). In germline, CDR1 is KGHDR, CDR2 SFDVKD. Trimming cost V 10 bases and J 2 bases, with 8 bases left between them. This CDR3 comprises 13 residues. The CDR3 sequence: CATEGAGANVLTF. The CDR3 coding sequence is TGTGCCACAGAGGGGGCTGGGGCCAACGTCCTGACTTTC.

The sample holds one count of this clonotype. The chain combines TRBV20-1 with TRBJ1-3; no clear D. Germline V gives CDR1 DFQATT, CDR2 SNEGSKA (reference sequence). V lost 7 bases and J 4 bases, leaving 17 bases between the germline ends. The CDR3 extends over 14 amino acids. CDR3 amino acids: CSVGRHQGGNTIYF. The CDR3 DNA follows: TGCAGTGTAGGAAGACATCAAGGAGGAAACACCATATATTTT.

The V and J genes are TRBV6-2 or TRBV6-3 and TRBJ1-1; D unresolved. Germline values: CDR1 MNHEY, CDR2 SVGEGT. The CDR3 has 13 amino acids. V dropped 3 bases and J dropped 3 bases, with 8 bases sitting between them. This chain's CDR3 is CASSYTLYTEAFF. The CDR3 DNA reads TGTGCCAGCAGTTATACATTGTACACTGAAGCTTTCTTT.

The chain employs TRBV7-9 and TRBJ2-7; D might be TRBD1 (6 bases). The V and J ends lost 1 base and 5 bases respectively, with 12 bases between them. CDR3 length: 14 residues. The V gene's germline CDR1 is SEHNR and CDR2 FQNEAQ (reference sequence). The CDR3 sequence is CASSLGAGVDEQYF. As DNA, the CDR3 is TGTGCCAGCAGCTTAGGGGCAGGGGTTGACGAGCAGTACTTC.

This chain uses TRBV24-1 with TRBJ2-2; D gene uncertain. The CDR3 consists of 13 residues. Germline CDR1 reads KGHDR; CDR2 reads SFDVKD. The V gene lost 7 bases and the J gene lost 4 bases, with 9 bases spanning the gap. The CDR3 sequence is CATRPSGTGELFF. In nucleotides, the CDR3 is TGTGCCACCAGGCCCTCGGGCACCGGGGAGCTGTTTTTT.

The sample holds a few counts of this clonotype. The V gene is TRBV24-1, the J gene TRBJ1-2; 8 positions match TRBD1. Trimming removed 3 bases from V and 5 bases from J; junction bases left unmatched: 4. Germline V lookup: CDR1 KGHDR, CDR2 SFDVKD. The CDR3 extends over 14 amino acids. The CDR3 DNA reads TGTGCCACCAGTGATACGGACAGGGCGTATGGCTACACCTTC. This encodes CATSDTDRAYGYTF.

The genes are TRBV6-1 and TRBJ2-7, with a possible D match to TRBD1 (6 bases). Trimming removed 1 base at V and 2 bases at J, with 6 bases between. CDR3 size: 13 residues. Germline V gene sequence: CDR1 MNHNS, CDR2 SASEGT. CDR3 DNA sequence: TGTGCCAGCAGTGAAGGACAGGCCTACGAGCAGTACTTC. This sequence encodes CASSEGQAYEQYF.

This chain uses TRBV29-1 with TRBJ2-1; 10 bases line up with TRBD2. This CDR3 comprises 15 residues. Germline loops: CDR1 SQVTM, CDR2 ANQGSEA. V trimming: 5 bases; J trimming: 8 bases; junction bases outside the gene matches: 12. The DNA for the CDR3 is TGCAGCGTTCCGAGGGAGGTAGCGGGGGGTCATGAGCAGTTCTTC. Residues: CSVPREVAGGHEQFF.